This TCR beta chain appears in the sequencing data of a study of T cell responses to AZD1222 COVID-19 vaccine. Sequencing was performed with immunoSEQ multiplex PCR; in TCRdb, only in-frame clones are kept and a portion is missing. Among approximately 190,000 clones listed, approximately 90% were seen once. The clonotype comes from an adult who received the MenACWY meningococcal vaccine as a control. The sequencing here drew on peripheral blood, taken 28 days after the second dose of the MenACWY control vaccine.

The CDR3 here is CASSFGTGSNTEAFF. The CDR3, as DNA: TGTGCCAGCAGTTTCGGGACAGGCTCGAACACTGAAGCTTTCTTT. This chain uses TRBV27 with TRBJ1-1; 8 bases are a match to TRBD1. The V segment lost 3 bases and the J segment 1 base; nucleotides outside the gene matches: 4. The CDR3 covers 15 residues. Germline assignment: CDR1 MNHEY and CDR2 SMNVEV (reference sequence).